Listed here are 12 T cell receptor beta chains from one sample, sequenced in a study of blood T cells in healthy people across ages (dated by TCRdb to the mid-2010s). The library was obtained by 5' RACE. A second 7 to 11 cycle PCR used a sample-barcoded 5' primer and a J-beta primer mix. TCRdb reanalyzed the raw reads on its own, using fastp at Q25 for trimming and MiXCR for clone calling, and kept in-frame beta chains. Each entry merges the rows of one CDR3 protein and shows their most common DNA and genes. This sample comprises over 1,500,000 distinct CDR3 sequences, around 42% of them detected only once. The ten largest clones take up 23% of the sample. Source material: blood. All receptors come from a human donor in good health.

This chain joins TRBV4-3 and TRBJ2-7; D remains ambiguous. The CDR3 extends over 15 amino acids. The V end lost 4 bases, the J end lost 3 bases, and 16 bases lay between the germline ends. Germline V gives CDR1 LGHNA, CDR2 YSLEER. The CDR3 DNA reads TGCGCCAGCAGCCGAGATAGAGATGAGCGCTACGAGCAGTACTTC. Amino acids: CASSRDRDERYEQYF.

This clonotype was seen a few times. CDR3 nucleotide sequence: TGCAGCGTTGGGGGGGTACAGAGAGGCTACACCTTC. Encoded protein: CSVGGVQRGYTF. The V call is TRBV29-1, the J call TRBJ1-2, with D possibly matching TRBD1 (5 bases). This CDR3 has 12 amino acids. CDR1 SQVTM and CDR2 ANQGSEA come from the germline V gene. Trimming pared 4 bases from V and 8 bases from J, leaving 14 bases between.

The CDR3 protein is CATSGRPEGYEQYF. Written as DNA, the CDR3 is TGTGCCACCAGTGGTCGCCCCGAGGGGTACGAGCAGTACTTC. V usage is TRBV24-1 and J usage is TRBJ2-7; D possibly uses TRBD1 or TRBD2 (5 bases each). The CDR3 spans 14 residues. V dropped 5 bases and J dropped 4 bases, with 14 bases sitting between them. Germline V gene sequence: CDR1 KGHDR, CDR2 SFDVKD.

A remark on this clonotype: A read error may account for a junction end that differs from germline. The chain is built from TRBV7-9 and TRBJ1-5, with D possibly TRBD1 on 6 matching bases. The CDR3 extends over 13 amino acids. Germline CDR1 and CDR2: SEHNR and FQNEAQ (reference sequence). CDR3 residues: CASAGASNRPQHF. The CDR3 nucleotides read TGTGCCTCAGCGGGGGCGAGCAATCGGCCCCAGCATTTT.

This clonotype was counted only a few times. The chain recombines TRBV2 with TRBJ2-7, with 8 bases identical to TRBD1. There are 13 residues in the CDR3. Per the germline V gene, CDR1 is SNHLY and CDR2 is FYNNEI. The J segment lost 6 bases and the V segment lost 8 bases, leaving 9 bases of the junction unmatched. CDR3 sequence (DNA): TGTGCCAGCCGTCCGGACAGGGTCGGCGAGCAGTACTTC. Encoded protein: CASRPDRVGEQYF. Together with reference TRBV2 and TRBJ2-7, the CDR3 gives the full variable domain: EPEVTQTPSHQVTQMGQEVILRCVPISNHLYFYWYRQILGQKVEFLVSFYNNEISEKSEIFDDQFSVERPDGSNFTLKIRSTKLEDSAMYFCASRPDRVGEQYFGPGTRLTVT.

The chain uses TRBV29-1 and TRBJ2-5; 11 nucleotides match TRBD2. The germline V gene has CDR1 SQVTM and CDR2 ANQGSEA. After removal of 5 bases from V and 2 bases from J, the junction contained 7 bases not matched to a gene. CDR3 size: 15 residues. The chain's CDR3 is CSVYTSGGRQETQYF. The CDR3, as DNA: TGCAGCGTTTATACTAGCGGGGGAAGACAAGAGACCCAGTACTTC.

The chain links TRBV15 to TRBJ1-5; 7 bases line up with TRBD1. The trim removed 4 bases at V and 0 bases at J, leaving 3 bases unmatched. Germline CDR1 LNHNV, CDR2 YYDKDF (reference sequence). There are 15 residues in the CDR3. The CDR3, as DNA: TGTGCCACCAGCACCCACAGGGGTAGCAATCAGCCCCAGCATTTT. It specifies CATSTHRGSNQPQHF.

This clonotype showed up just a few times. The chain links TRBV12-3 or TRBV12-4 to TRBJ1-5; no reliable D call. V shed 7 bases and J shed 2 bases, with 12 bases lying between them. CDR3 length: 14 residues. CDR3 DNA: TGTGCCAGCACAACGGATGGTGGCAATCAGCCCCAGCATTTT. This sequence encodes CASTTDGGNQPQHF.

The rearrangement joins TRBV29-1 to TRBJ2-2; 8 nucleotides align to TRBD1. The CDR3 has 12 amino acids. V lost 8 bases and J lost 5; bases outside the gene matches: 4. Germline V gene lookup returns CDR1 SQVTM and CDR2 ANQGSEA. The CDR3 nucleotides are TGCAGCATTGGACAGGGAACCGGGGAGCTGTTTTTT. Translation: CSIGQGTGELFF.

CDR3 DNA sequence: TGTGCCAGCAGCCGGGGAGGAAGTAGCGGGGGGGCTAACAATGAGCAGTTCTTC. Protein product: CASSRGGSSGGANNEQFF. V gene TRBV5-4 combines with J gene TRBJ2-1; 11 bases agree with TRBD2. Germline assignment: CDR1 SGHNT and CDR2 YYREEE (reference sequence). V lost 4 bases, J lost 5 bases, and 14 bases stayed unmatched. The CDR3 spans 18 residues.

This clonotype was observed a few times. The chain employs TRBV20-1 and TRBJ1-1, with 7 bases identical to TRBD1. J gave up 4 bases and V 2 bases, and 19 bases lay outside the gene matches. Germline assignment: CDR1 DFQATT and CDR2 SNEGSKA (reference sequence). CDR3 length equals 18 residues. As DNA, the CDR3 is TGCAGTGCTAGATCCGAGGGGGCAATAAACCGTCTGGGCACTGAAGCTTTCTTT. It specifies CSARSEGAINRLGTEAFF.

As regards this clonotype: The junction differs from germline at one of its ends, possibly a read error. V usage is TRBV19 and J usage is TRBJ2-3; D ambiguous. The CDR3 has 14 residues. Looked up from germline, CDR1 is LNHDA and CDR2 is SQIVND (reference sequence). CDR3 DNA: TGTGCCGGTAGTATGGCTGCAAACACAGATACGCAGTATTTT. It yields the protein CAGSMAANTDTQYF.